This T cell receptor (beta chain) was sequenced in a study of blood T cell repertoires in COVID-19. Original analysis: Amplification of reference gene primers was used by the study to estimate nucleated cell counts. This table comes from immunoSEQ multiplex PCR, and its TCRdb copy is limited to in-frame clones, with some not included. That table is the source of V, J and clone size, and D and trimming were worked out from the DNA. The sample yields 200,000 to 300,000 clones, about 86% seen once. Germline CDR1 MNHNY, CDR2 SVGAGI (reference sequence). This CDR3 is built from 18 residues. V gave up 5 bases and J gave up 6 bases, with 26 bases separating them.

The rearrangement joins TRBV6-6 to TRBJ1-5, with a possible D match to TRBD1 (5 bases). Material for sequencing was peripheral blood. The clonotype comes from a man aged 25-45 years with active or convalescent COVID-19. The CDR3 is CASSRGGMASGSSQPQHF. CDR3 sequence (DNA): TGTGCCAGCAGTCGGGGGGGGATGGCCTCAGGGAGTAGTCAGCCCCAGCATTTT.